A selection of T cell receptor beta chains follows, all from one sample in a study of shared clonotypes between healthy human individuals. Here immunoSEQ multiplex PCR was the method, and the copy in TCRdb shows in-frame clones only, minus some. The repertoire includes a few million clones, under 97% of them detected once, and approximately 0.13% sits in the top ten. Sequencing used naive CD4+ T cells sorted from blood. These receptors were collected from a man aged 18 to 29 in good health. Both conserved end residues are part of each CDR3. Each record gives: clone size, V gene, J gene, D gene, CDR3 DNA, CDR3 protein. A D gene is named only where the DNA matches it firmly. For some rows the clone size is stated as once, few or many, or as a class when expanded; others skip it.

abundance: .
v_gene: TRBV19
j_gene: TRBJ2-7
d_gene: .
CDR3nt: TGTGCCAGTAGTATCGGGTCAGGGTATGAGTACGAGCAGTACTTC
CDR3aa: CASSIGSGYEYEQYF

abundance: .
v_gene: TRBV2
j_gene: TRBJ1-5
d_gene: .
CDR3nt: TGTGCCAGCAGTTTACTACGAGGCAATCAGCCCCAGCATTTT
CDR3aa: CASSLLRGNQPQHF

abundance: .
v_gene: TRBV11-1
j_gene: TRBJ2-7
d_gene: .
CDR3nt: TGTGCCAGCAGCCTGGATTTTGAGCAGTACTTC
CDR3aa: CASSLDFEQYF

abundance: .
v_gene: TRBV7-2
j_gene: TRBJ2-5
d_gene: .
CDR3nt: TGTGCCAGCAGCCCTGAGGAGGGGACCCAGTACTTC
CDR3aa: CASSPEEGTQYF

abundance: .
v_gene: TRBV10-3
j_gene: TRBJ1-2
d_gene: TRBD1
CDR3nt: TGTGCCATCACCTCGGACAGGCAGTATGGCTACACCTTC
CDR3aa: CAITSDRQYGYTF

abundance: .
v_gene: TRBV30
j_gene: TRBJ2-2
d_gene: .
CDR3nt: TGTGCCTGGAACAGGGAAACCGGGGAGCTGTTTTTT
CDR3aa: CAWNRETGELFF

abundance: .
v_gene: TRBV2
j_gene: TRBJ1-6
d_gene: .
CDR3nt: TGTGCCAGCAGTGAAGGAAATAATTCACCCCTCCACTTT
CDR3aa: CASSEGNNSPLHF

abundance: .
v_gene: TRBV4-3
j_gene: TRBJ2-2
d_gene: .
CDR3nt: TGCGCCAGCAGCCCGGGCCTAGGAACCGGGGAGCTGTTTTTT
CDR3aa: CASSPGLGTGELFF

abundance: .
v_gene: TRBV6-5
j_gene: TRBJ2-3
d_gene: .
CDR3nt: TGTGCCAGCAGTTACAGCGAGCCTAGCACAGATACGCAGTATTTT
CDR3aa: CASSYSEPSTDTQYF

abundance: .
v_gene: TRBV10-3
j_gene: TRBJ2-5
d_gene: .
CDR3nt: TGTGCCATCAGTGAGTTGCCAGAAAGGGGGACCCAGTACTTC
CDR3aa: CAISELPERGTQYF

abundance: .
v_gene: TRBV4-1
j_gene: TRBJ2-4
d_gene: .
CDR3nt: TGCGCCAGCAGCTCCACCCCCGGGGCCGGGAGCTTGCCTACGGCCAAAAACATTCAGTACTTC
CDR3aa: CASSSTPGAGSLPTAKNIQYF

abundance: .
v_gene: TRBV5-6
j_gene: TRBJ2-7
d_gene: .
CDR3nt: TGTGCCAGCAGCCCACGGGTCTCCTACGAGCAGTACTTC
CDR3aa: CASSPRVSYEQYF

abundance: .
v_gene: TRBV5-1
j_gene: TRBJ1-2
d_gene: .
CDR3nt: TGCGCCAGCAGCTTGCGGGGCTTGGGCGAGGGCTACACCTTC
CDR3aa: CASSLRGLGEGYTF

abundance: .
v_gene: TRBV7-9
j_gene: TRBJ1-3
d_gene: .
CDR3nt: TGTGCCAGCAGCTTCGACGGAAACACCATATATTTT
CDR3aa: CASSFDGNTIYF

abundance: .
v_gene: TRBV7-7
j_gene: TRBJ2-5
d_gene: TRBD2
CDR3nt: TGTGCTAGCAGCACCGGACTAGCCAGTGAGACCCAGTACTTC
CDR3aa: CASSTGLASETQYF

abundance: .
v_gene: TRBV4-3
j_gene: TRBJ2-1
d_gene: TRBD2
CDR3nt: TGCGCCAGCAGCCACACTTTTTTTCTAGCGGGAGCCGTGGATGAGCAGTTCTTC
CDR3aa: CASSHTFFLAGAVDEQFF

abundance: .
v_gene: TRBV7-9
j_gene: TRBJ2-5
d_gene: .
CDR3nt: TGTGCCAGCAGCTATACAGCGGCATGGCAGGTCGCAAGGAAAGAGACCCAGTACTTC
CDR3aa: CASSYTAAWQVARKETQYF

abundance: .
v_gene: TRBV9
j_gene: TRBJ1-3
d_gene: .
CDR3nt: TGTGCCAGCAGCGTAAAAGGGGACCCTGGAAACACCATATATTTT
CDR3aa: CASSVKGDPGNTIYF

abundance: .
v_gene: TRBV30
j_gene: TRBJ2-7
d_gene: TRBD1
CDR3nt: TGTGCCTGGAGGGCCAGGGACAGAGCCTACGAGCAGTACTTC
CDR3aa: CAWRARDRAYEQYF

abundance: .
v_gene: TRBV5-1
j_gene: TRBJ2-1
d_gene: TRBD1
CDR3nt: TGCGCCAGCAAAGGGGGAGGACAGGGGACCTACAATGAGCAGTTCTTC
CDR3aa: CASKGGGQGTYNEQFF

abundance: .
v_gene: TRBV5-6
j_gene: TRBJ2-3
d_gene: .
CDR3nt: TGTGCCAGCAGCCTGGTGGGGCTAGCCACAGATACGCAGTATTTT
CDR3aa: CASSLVGLATDTQYF

abundance: .
v_gene: TRBV5-4
j_gene: TRBJ1-2
d_gene: TRBD1
CDR3nt: TGTGCCAGCAGACAGGGGGCAGGCTACACCTTC
CDR3aa: CASRQGAGYTF

abundance: .
v_gene: TRBV6-1
j_gene: TRBJ1-4
d_gene: .
CDR3nt: TGTGCCAGCACCGGGACTTCTGAAAAACTGTTTTTT
CDR3aa: CASTGTSEKLFF

abundance: .
v_gene: TRBV19
j_gene: TRBJ1-5
d_gene: .
CDR3nt: TGTGCCAGTAGTGCCCTGGGTGGGGGCAATCAGCCCCAGCATTTT
CDR3aa: CASSALGGGNQPQHF

abundance: once
v_gene: TRBV5-1
j_gene: TRBJ2-7
d_gene: .
CDR3nt: TGCGCCAGCAGCTTGGGACTGGGCTACGAGCAGTACTTC
CDR3aa: CASSLGLGYEQYF

abundance: once
v_gene: TRBV13
j_gene: TRBJ2-3
d_gene: TRBD2
CDR3nt: TGTGCCAGCAGCTTCCTGGCGGGAGCGGCAGATACGCAGTATTTT
CDR3aa: CASSFLAGAADTQYF

abundance: .
v_gene: TRBV18
j_gene: TRBJ1-2
d_gene: .
CDR3nt: TGTGCCAGCTCACCCAAGACAGGACCCGGGGGCTACACCTTC
CDR3aa: CASSPKTGPGGYTF

abundance: .
v_gene: TRBV11-3
j_gene: TRBJ1-5
d_gene: TRBD1
CDR3nt: TGTGCCAGCAGCTTAAACAGGGGAAATCAGCCCCAGCATTTT
CDR3aa: CASSLNRGNQPQHF

abundance: .
v_gene: TRBV2
j_gene: TRBJ2-5
d_gene: TRBD2
CDR3nt: TGTGCCAGTGAAACGGGAGGGCGGGAGACCCAGTACTTC
CDR3aa: CASETGGRETQYF

abundance: .
v_gene: TRBV5-5
j_gene: TRBJ1-5
d_gene: .
CDR3nt: TGTGCCAGCAGCATTTTGGACCTCAATCAGCCCCAGCATTTT
CDR3aa: CASSILDLNQPQHF

abundance: .
v_gene: TRBV7-9
j_gene: TRBJ1-5
d_gene: .
CDR3nt: TGTGCCAGCAGCTCCCTCGAGGGGAATCAGCCCCAGCATTTT
CDR3aa: CASSSLEGNQPQHF

abundance: .
v_gene: TRBV2
j_gene: TRBJ2-5
d_gene: .
CDR3nt: TGTGCCAGCAGGGGGACTCAGTACCAAGAGACCCAGTACTTC
CDR3aa: CASRGTQYQETQYF

abundance: .
v_gene: TRBV7-2
j_gene: TRBJ2-7
d_gene: .
CDR3nt: TGTGCCAGCAGCTTAGCGGGCGGCCCCTACGAGCAGTACTTC
CDR3aa: CASSLAGGPYEQYF

abundance: .
v_gene: TRBV13
j_gene: TRBJ2-5
d_gene: .
CDR3nt: TGTGCCAGCAGCTTAGGAAGCGGCCAAGAGACCCAGTACTTC
CDR3aa: CASSLGSGQETQYF

abundance: .
v_gene: TRBV25-1
j_gene: TRBJ1-1
d_gene: .
CDR3nt: TGTGCCAGCAGTGAATATGGGGGGGCGGAGGCTTTCTTT
CDR3aa: CASSEYGGAEAFF

abundance: .
v_gene: TRBV11-3
j_gene: TRBJ2-7
d_gene: .
CDR3nt: TGTGCCAGCAGCTTAGTTGGGGGGAAGAACTACGAGCAGTACTTC
CDR3aa: CASSLVGGKNYEQYF

abundance: .
v_gene: TRBV30
j_gene: TRBJ2-2
d_gene: .
CDR3nt: TGTGCCTGGACTAGAAACAAGAACACCGGGGAGCTGTTTTTT
CDR3aa: CAWTRNKNTGELFF

abundance: .
v_gene: TRBV5-3
j_gene: TRBJ1-2
d_gene: .
CDR3nt: TGTGCCAGAAGCTTGATACGGCAGACAAACTATGGCTACACCTTC
CDR3aa: CARSLIRQTNYGYTF

abundance: .
v_gene: TRBV15
j_gene: TRBJ1-2
d_gene: TRBD1
CDR3nt: TGTGCCACCAGCCAGGACAGGGGCTTTGACTATGGCTACACCTTC
CDR3aa: CATSQDRGFDYGYTF